This T cell receptor (beta chain) came from a study of identical twins. MiXCR was run by TCRdb on the 5' RACE reads, yielding one entry per CDR3 protein. The sample contains some 900,000 distinct CDR3 sequences, about 12% of which appear only once. After removal of 8 bases from V and 1 base from J, the junction contained 10 bases not matched to a gene. CDR1 is ENHRY and CDR2 is SYGVKD in the germline V gene. This CDR3 contains 15 residues. This clonotype has ten or more counts. Another study also made use of these data, one on yellow fever vaccine responses in identical twins.

This TCR came from a woman younger than 30 in good health. This chain joins TRBV10-3 and TRBJ2-5; 7 nucleotides agree with TRBD2. Sequencing used PBMCs. The CDR3 coding sequence is TGTGCCATCTGTCCAAGGGAGGGCACCCAAGAGACCCAGTACTTC. The encoded protein is CAICPREGTQETQYF.